This TCR beta chain emerged from a study of blood T cell repertoires in COVID-19. Assignment of participants to cohorts was predicated upon participant-reported clinical history. In Cohort 3, a recovered donor had either two negative PCRs, clearance, or symptom resolution. The V end was cut by 0 bases, the J end by 3 bases, with 12 bases between. The CDR3 has 16 residues. Germline V CDR1 and CDR2: WNHNN, SYGVQD (reference sequence). Clones were sequenced by immunoSEQ multiplex PCR, and TCRdb holds only the in-frame ones, with some missing. This table holds 150,000 or so clones, approximately 81% found once.

The sequencing input was PBMCs or T cells enriched from blood (not recorded which). V usage is TRBV10-1 and J usage is TRBJ2-1; a weak D match, TRBD2 (5 bases). This clonotype was obtained from a man aged 55 to 70 who had recovered from COVID-19. CDR3 residues: CASSESAGVNYNEQFF. The CDR3 coding sequence is TGCGCCAGCAGTGAGTCGGCGGGCGTGAACTACAATGAGCAGTTCTTC.